This T cell receptor beta chain is drawn from a study of cytomegalovirus exposure and HLA in healthy donors. PCR employed 60 Vbeta and 13 Jbeta primers. Produced via immunoSEQ multiplex PCR; TCRdb's table is partial and in-frame only. This listing includes about 130,000 clones. This CDR3 is built from 13 residues. Per germline, CDR1 MGHDK and CDR2 SYGVNS. The V gene lost 5 bases and the J gene lost 2 bases, with 9 bases spanning the gap. J is TRBJ1-2 and V is TRBV25-1; D gene uncertain. Sequences were obtained from PBMCs. This TCR came from a man younger than 35 in good health and CMV-seronegative. The CDR3 reads CASSPGGNYGYTF. The CDR3 DNA is TGTGCCAGCAGTCCAGGTGGGAACTATGGCTACACCTTC.